This section outlines one TCR beta chain sequence together with its context. Its antigen is not known. The data were obtained in a study of long-term antiretroviral therapy in people with HIV. Study-wide points: Repertoire composition at all time points was dominated by clones that had expanded before ART. Among HIV repertoires, CDR3 length ranges were narrower than those of controls. Relative to transplant donor controls, diversity remained lower despite increasing after ART.

Post-ART PBMC samples numbered at least two per donor, and pre-ART ones at least one. It was version v3.0 of the immunoSEQ assay that was run at survey level. TCRdb keeps only in-frame clones here, not all; method: immunoSEQ multiplex PCR. The table has about 19,000 clones, less than 85% seen once. Germline loops: CDR1 SNHLY, CDR2 FYNNEI. V gave up 2 bases and J gave up 2 bases, with 13 bases separating them. The CDR3 length is 16 residues. The input for sequencing was unsorted PBMCs, taken at the start of antiretroviral therapy, before treatment. The source is a man younger than 35 with HIV. This chain joins TRBV2 and TRBJ2-1; D remains ambiguous. DNA of the CDR3: TGTGCCAGCAGTGAAAGTGCTGGCTGGGCCTACAATGAGCAGTTCTTC. Protein product: CASSESAGWAYNEQFF. Based on the CDR3 plus reference TRBV2 and TRBJ2-1, the full variable domain is EPEVTQTPSHQVTQMGQEVILRCVPISNHLYFYWYRQILGQKVEFLVSFYNNEISEKSEIFDDQFSVERPDGSNFTLKIRSTKLEDSAMYFCASSESAGWAYNEQFFGPGTRLTVL.